The 22 T cell receptor beta chains presented below share a single source sample, sequenced in a study of blood T cell repertoires in COVID-19. Here immunoSEQ multiplex PCR was the method, and the copy in TCRdb shows in-frame clones only, minus some. The repertoire holds around 250,000 clones, roughly nine tenths seen once, with 8.5% to 9% in the top ten. Source material: peripheral blood. The receptors come from a middle-aged man with active or convalescent COVID-19.

This clone was found once. The chain is built from TRBV2 and TRBJ1-1; a weak D match, TRBD1 (6 bases). Looked up from germline, CDR1 is SNHLY and CDR2 is FYNNEI. Trimming shortened V by 8 bases and J by 0 bases, and 16 bases separated the two germline ends. The CDR3 covers 15 residues. For the CDR3, the DNA is TGTGCCAGCCCCTCGGGGGGGCGGATGAACACTGAAGCTTTCTTT. It is translated as CASPSGGRMNTEAFF.

The genes are TRBV5-1 and TRBJ2-7, with 8 bases lining up with TRBD1. Germline values: CDR1 SGHRS, CDR2 YFSETQ. This CDR3 has 16 amino acids. V gave up 1 base and J gave up 0 bases; unmatched junction bases: 6. Here the CDR3 DNA reads TGCGCCAGCAGCTTGCAGGGACAGGTCAACTCCTACGAGCAGTACTTC. Amino acid sequence: CASSLQGQVNSYEQYF. Full variable domain (missing parts from reference TRBV5-1 and TRBJ2-7): KAGVTQTPRYLIKTRGQQVTLSCSPISGHRSVSWYQQTPGQGLQFLFEYFSETQRNKGNFPGRFSGRQFSNSRSEMNVSTLELGDSALYLCASSLQGQVNSYEQYFGPGTRLTVT.

The chain recombines TRBV29-1 with TRBJ2-7, with 12 bases that match TRBD2. From germline, CDR1 is SQVTM and CDR2 ANQGSEA. The CDR3 spans 13 residues. After removal of 6 bases from V and 3 bases from J, the junction contained 3 bases not matched to a gene. The CDR3 protein is CSVLLAGGYEQYF. The CDR3 DNA reads as TGCAGCGTCCTACTAGCGGGAGGCTACGAGCAGTACTTC.

V usage is TRBV28 and J usage is TRBJ2-3, with 11 bases identical to TRBD2. The CDR3 has 16 residues. Germline CDR1 MDHEN, CDR2 SYDVKM. Trimming took 7 bases from V and 2 from J; bases not matched to a gene: 8. The CDR3 bases are TGTGCCAGCAACCTTAGCGGGGGGGCACACACAGATACGCAGTATTTT. Translated: CASNLSGGAHTDTQYF.

This clone was seen just once. The chain is built from TRBV27 and TRBJ2-3; 12 bases agree with TRBD1. Germline V gene data show CDR1 as MNHEY and CDR2 as SMNVEV (reference sequence). V was pared by 6 bases and J by 6 bases, with 10 bases of the junction left unmatched. This CDR3 has 16 residues. The CDR3 DNA sequence: TGTGCCAGCAGACGGGGGACAGGGGGCGCGACGGATACGCAGTATTTT. It codes for CASRRGTGGATDTQYF.

The chain joins TRBV5-5 to TRBJ2-7; TRBD1 matches at 8 bases. V was clipped by 4 bases and J by 6 bases; unmatched bases: 9. Germline values: CDR1 SGHKS, CDR2 YYEKEE (reference sequence). This CDR3 has 14 residues. The CDR3: CASSSQQGAGEQYF. Written as DNA, the CDR3 is TGTGCCAGCAGCAGCCAGCAGGGGGCTGGCGAGCAGTACTTC.

The V gene is TRBV2, the J gene TRBJ1-1; D is unclear. Trimming shortened V by 11 bases and J by 1 base, and 14 bases separated the two germline ends. The CDR3 has 13 amino acids. Germline assignment: CDR1 SNHLY and CDR2 FYNNEI. This CDR3 reads CAGYSERNTEAFF. The CDR3 bases are TGTGCCGGCTATTCGGAGCGGAACACTGAAGCTTTCTTT.

The chain is built from TRBV30 and TRBJ2-7, with D perhaps TRBD2 (6 bases). Germline V gives CDR1 GTSNPN, CDR2 SVGIG (reference sequence). The CDR3 contains 13 residues. With 0 bases removed from V and 4 bases from J, the gap between germline ends came to 10 bases. CDR3 protein: CAWSVGGDYEQYF. In nucleotides, the CDR3 is TGTGCCTGGAGTGTTGGAGGGGATTACGAGCAGTACTTC.

As for this clone: At one boundary the junction diverges from the germline segment, which might be a read error. The chain links TRBV9 to TRBJ2-6; 11 nucleotides match TRBD1. Per the germline V gene, CDR1 is SGDLS and CDR2 is YYNGEE. The CDR3 length is 18 residues. The CDR3 DNA sequence: TGTGCCAGCACCGTAGGACAGGGGGCGAATTCTGGGGCCAACGTCCTGACTTTC. This codes for CASTVGQGANSGANVLTF.

The CDR3 DNA is TGTGCCAGCATCGGACTACCCTTTCCAGATGAGCAGTTCTTC. This gives the protein CASIGLPFPDEQFF. This rearrangement joins TRBV11-2 to TRBJ2-1, with TRBD2 as a possible D gene (6 bases). Trimming shortened V by 7 bases and J by 8 bases, and 18 bases separated the two germline ends. In germline, CDR1 is SGHAT, CDR2 FQNNGV. The CDR3 length is 14 residues.

This chain connects TRBV28 to TRBJ2-7, with TRBD2 matching 9 bases. The length of the CDR3 is 15 residues. CDR1 MDHEN and CDR2 SYDVKM come from the germline V gene. V dropped 6 bases and J dropped 7; count of bases not matched to a gene: 13. CDR3 residues: CASSNLSGRTGEQYF. The CDR3 nucleotides are TGTGCCAGCAGCAACCTTAGCGGGAGAACTGGTGAGCAGTACTTC. Full variable domain (outside the CDR3, taken from reference TRBV28 and TRBJ2-7): DVKVTQSSRYLVKRTGEKVFLECVQDMDHENMFWYRQDPGLGLRLIYFSYDVKMKEKGDIPEGYSVSREKKERFSLILESASTNQTSMYLCASSNLSGRTGEQYFGPGTRLTVT.

CDR3 region: CAWTLVMNTEAFF. CDR3 nucleotide sequence: TGTGCCTGGACCCTAGTCATGAACACTGAAGCTTTCTTT. The chain links TRBV30 to TRBJ1-1, with unresolved D. CDR1 GTSNPN and CDR2 SVGIG come from the germline V gene (reference sequence). The CDR3 extends over 13 amino acids. The V end lost 4 bases, the J end lost 0 bases, and 9 bases lay between the germline ends.

The V and J genes are TRBV27 and TRBJ2-1, with TRBD1 matching over 8 bases. The CDR3 contains 13 residues. V shed 3 bases and J 6 bases; nucleotides not matched to a gene: 1. Germline assignment: CDR1 MNHEY and CDR2 SMNVEV (reference sequence). The CDR3 protein is CASSLTGANEQFF. CDR3 nucleotide sequence: TGTGCCAGCAGTTTGACAGGGGCCAATGAGCAGTTCTTC.

The chain uses TRBV9 and TRBJ2-2, with a possible D match to TRBD2 (5 bases). The V end was cut by 3 bases, the J end by 2 bases, with 14 bases between. The germline V gene encodes CDR1 SGDLS and CDR2 YYNGEE. This CDR3 has 16 amino acids. CDR3 amino acids: CASSERRTANTGELFF. The CDR3 bases are TGTGCCAGCAGCGAGCGGCGGACTGCAAACACCGGGGAGCTGTTTTTT.

The V gene is TRBV5-1, the J gene TRBJ1-6; the match to TRBD1 covers 7 bases. Trimming at V came to 1 base and at J to 5 bases, leaving 3 bases not matched to a gene. Germline V gene lookup returns CDR1 SGHRS and CDR2 YFSETQ. The CDR3 runs 15 residues. CDR3 nucleotides: TGCGCCAGCAGCTTGCTGGGACAGAATAATTCACCCCTCCACTTT. It encodes CASSLLGQNNSPLHF.

V is TRBV5-6 and J is TRBJ1-6; D is perhaps TRBD1 (5 bases). Germline CDR1 is SGHDT and CDR2 is YYEEEE. The CDR3 is made up of 14 amino acids. V was trimmed by 4 bases and J by 8 bases, leaving 13 bases between them. CDR3 loop: CASSTGLVDSPLHF. The CDR3 DNA follows: TGTGCCAGCAGCACGGGACTAGTCGATTCACCCCTCCACTTT.

This clone is medium-sized (0.01 to 0.1%) within its sample. The chain uses TRBV2 and TRBJ1-5, with 7 bases aligning to TRBD1. V trimming: 3 bases; J trimming: 1 base; junction bases outside the gene matches: 3. This CDR3 contains 15 residues. CDR1 and CDR2 (germline): SNHLY, FYNNEI. In DNA, the CDR3 is TGTGCCAGCAGTGACGGGACAGTAAGCAATCAGCCCCAGCATTTT. Protein sequence: CASSDGTVSNQPQHF.

This chain joins TRBV2 and TRBJ2-1; D is uncertain. Trimming took 10 bases from V and 5 from J, leaving 3 bases between them. This CDR3 contains 9 residues. CDR1 is SNHLY and CDR2 is FYNNEI in the germline V gene. The DNA for the CDR3 is TGTGCCATCGACAATGAGCAGTTCTTC. Amino acid sequence: CAIDNEQFF.

This chain connects TRBV5-1 to TRBJ1-1; TRBD1 aligns across 8 bases. J gave up 7 bases and V 4 bases, and 3 bases lay outside the gene matches. The CDR3 is 12 amino acids. Germline V lookup: CDR1 SGHRS, CDR2 YFSETQ. The CDR3 reads CASSETGVEAFF. DNA for the CDR3: TGCGCCAGCAGCGAGACAGGGGTTGAAGCTTTCTTT.

The chain has TRBV7-3 and TRBJ2-3; 8 bases are shared with TRBD2. In germline, CDR1 is SGHTA, CDR2 FQGTGA. Trimming took 2 bases from V and 0 from J; bases not matched to a gene: 1. The CDR3 consists of 15 residues. The CDR3 region is CASSLVAGSTDTQYF. CDR3 sequence (DNA): TGTGCCAGCAGCTTAGTAGCGGGGAGCACAGATACGCAGTATTTT.

The chain links TRBV27 to TRBJ1-1, with D possibly matching TRBD1 (6 bases). CDR1 MNHEY and CDR2 SMNVEV come from the germline V gene (reference sequence). There are 14 residues in the CDR3. V lost 5 bases to trimming and J lost 1 base, with 11 bases between them. CDR3 sequence: CASSPSDRNTEAFF. As DNA, the CDR3 is TGTGCCAGCAGTCCCTCGGACAGGAACACTGAAGCTTTCTTT.

This clone has a handful of counts. The gene calls are TRBV5-6 and TRBJ1-3; 7 bases map to TRBD1. This CDR3 spans 16 amino acids. The junction had 9 bases not matched to a gene; V was cut back by 2 bases and J by 4 bases. Looked up from germline, CDR1 is SGHDT and CDR2 is YYEEEE. The CDR3 loop reads CASSFSTGFGGNTIYF. The CDR3 nucleotides read TGTGCCAGCAGCTTTTCGACAGGGTTCGGCGGAAACACCATATATTTT.